This TCR beta chain came from a study of blood T cell repertoires in COVID-19. In the study overall: Some COVID-19 samples were acute and others convalescent; all came from the United States, Italy and Spain. Nucleic acid was either cDNA or gDNA, and it came from T cells, B-cell-depleted T cells, or PBMCs.

Trimming shortened V by 7 bases and J by 0 bases, and 19 bases separated the two germline ends. The CDR3 runs to 16 residues. Germline V gives CDR1 MNHEY, CDR2 SMNVEV (reference sequence). Authors' analysis steps: The assay estimated nucleated cells by amplifying reference gene primers. Sequenced by immunoSEQ multiplex PCR; TCRdb stores in-frame clones only, minus some. Clonal size and the V and J genes are those of that table, whereas D and trimming came from the DNA. The sample contains 140,000 to 150,000 clones, approximately 92% of which appear only once. The chain links TRBV27 to TRBJ2-7; D possibly corresponds to TRBD2 (6 bases). This TCR was sampled from a woman in her sixties or seventies with active COVID-19. Material: peripheral blood. The DNA for the CDR3 is TGTGCCAGCACTCTTACAGGAGCGGGTGGCTCCTACGAGCAGTACTTC. Residues: CASTLTGAGGSYEQYF.